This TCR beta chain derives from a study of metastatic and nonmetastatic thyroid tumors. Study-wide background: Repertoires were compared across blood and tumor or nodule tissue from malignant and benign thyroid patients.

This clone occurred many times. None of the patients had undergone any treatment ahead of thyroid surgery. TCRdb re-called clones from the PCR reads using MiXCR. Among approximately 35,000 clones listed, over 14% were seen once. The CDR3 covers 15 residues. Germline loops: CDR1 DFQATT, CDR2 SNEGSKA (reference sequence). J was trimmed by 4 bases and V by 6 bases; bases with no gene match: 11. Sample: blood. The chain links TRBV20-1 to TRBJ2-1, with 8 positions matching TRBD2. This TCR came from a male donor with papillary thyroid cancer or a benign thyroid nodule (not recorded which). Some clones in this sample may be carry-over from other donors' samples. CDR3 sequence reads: CSARPLAVKYNEQFF. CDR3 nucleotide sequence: TGCAGTGCAAGGCCACTAGCGGTTAAATACAATGAGCAGTTCTTC.